This T cell receptor (beta chain) was obtained from a study of blood T cell repertoires in COVID-19 (dated by TCRdb to the early 2020s). Broadly, across the study: Samples covering the acute and convalescent phases of COVID-19 were provided by collaborators in the United States, Italy and Spain. Subjects who had been exposed to COVID-19, were actively infected with it, or had recovered from it provided the deeply sampled blood TCRbeta repertoires that made up the dataset. The sample metadata nearly always contained a de-identified subject ID, COVID-19 status, age in years and sex. Where HLA class I and class II types were available, the types were taken from metadata supplied by the sample provider, not from assay-based typing. The samples were drawn from the first 160 participants of the ongoing ImmuneRACE study and from 1,200 or so subjects provided by 6 global collaborators. The repertoires were released in a freely available public database meant as a resource for research on the immune response to SARS-CoV-2. The prospective study material was composed of cDNA or gDNA derived from T cells, B-cell-depleted T cells, or PBMCs.

Results the study describes overall, beyond this receptor: The amount of clinical and demographic metadata varied by source and participant and was provided uncurated.

Measured from the cysteine to the phenylalanine, the CDR3 is 15 residues long. Only the CDR3 DNA stays, 45 bases, in frame from base 1. CDR1 MDHEN and CDR2 SYDVKM are derived from the germline V gene. V sheds 6 bases and J sheds 0 bases, leaving 14 bases between their ends. TCRbeta CDR3 regions were amplified from genomic DNA by means of the immunoSEQ Assay, a bias-controlled multiplex PCR. The published analysis was carried out like this. Within the assay, amplification of reference gene primers was used to estimate how many nucleated cells each sample contained. To quantify the absolute abundance of each unique TCRbeta CDR3 rearrangement, sequence reads were collapsed and filtered. Productive Simpson clonality was computed per sample as the square root of Simpson's diversity index over productive rearrangements. The clones in this table, taken by TCRdb from immuneACCESS, are in-frame only. Not every clone is retained; where verified, under half of the shortfall comes from an unresolved V gene, and the cause of the rest is unknown. That table gives V, J and clone size, and the DNA gave D and trimming. This sample lists a few hundred thousand clones; approximately 90% were detected once. The ten largest clones capture 8% to 10% of the sample.

Regarding this clone: Its antigen target is currently unknown. Base-call qualities are not available, and no considerably larger clone is one nucleotide away.

Participants in the prospective study were aged roughly 18 to 100 years, lived in more than 20 United States geographic areas, and enrolled through a virtual design. In the prospective study, participants were assigned to cohorts based on the clinical history participants reported in a screening survey and a study questionnaire. Recovered participants in ImmuneRACE Cohort 3 were defined by two consecutive negative NP/OP PCR tests, clearance by a healthcare professional, or resolution of symptoms. Each participant in the prospective study had whole blood, serum and a nasopharyngeal or oropharyngeal swab collected by mobile phlebotomists. Additional blood draws and questionnaires over an approximately two-month period could optionally be provided by prospective study participants. Before DNA extraction, prospective study blood samples were shipped either frozen or at room temperature.

Here the chain combines TRBV28 and TRBJ1-1; a confident D gene designation cannot be given. This sequence originates from a woman aged 40 to 50 who had recovered from COVID-19. The sample was PBMCs or T cells enriched from blood (not recorded which). The CDR3 here reads CASSPSEGLNTEAFF. Here is the DNA: TGTGCCAGCAGCCCATCTGAGGGTTTGAACACTGAAGCTTTCTTT. With the portions outside the CDR3 filled from the reference TRBV28 and TRBJ1-1 genes, the complete variable region becomes DVKVTQSSRYLVKRTGEKVFLECVQDMDHENMFWYRQDPGLGLRLIYFSYDVKMKEKGDIPEGYSVSREKKERFSLILESASTNQTSMYLCASSPSEGLNTEAFFGQGTRLTVV.